This is a list of T cell receptor beta chains from one sample in a study of blood T cell repertoires in COVID-19. This table comes from immunoSEQ multiplex PCR, and its TCRdb copy is limited to in-frame clones, with some not included. The sample yields about 250,000 clones, approximately 90% seen once. Source material: PBMCs or T cells enriched from blood (not recorded which). Receptors were obtained from a woman younger than 35 who had recovered from COVID-19. Both conserved end residues are part of each CDR3. D genes are given only for firm matches. Clone size is shown for a subset of rows, as once, few, many or a class of expanded clone.

.	TRBV29-1	13	.	TRBJ1-4	TGCAGCGTGGGGGCAGGGTTGAGGGGAAAACTGTTTTTT	CSVGAGLRGKLFF
TRBD1	TRBV6-5	14	.	TRBJ2-1	TGTGCCAGCAGTTTCCTTAAAAGGGGGCGCGAGCAGTTCTTC	CASSFLKRGREQFF
.	TRBV15	15	.	TRBJ1-2	TGTGCCACCAGCAGAGATCAGGGGACACTTTTCGGCTACACCTTC	CATSRDQGTLFGYTF
TRBD1	TRBV27	15	.	TRBJ2-3	TGTGCCAGCAGTCCACTGGGACAGGGGACAGATACGCAGTATTTT	CASSPLGQGTDTQYF
.	TRBV28	14	few	TRBJ1-6	TGTGCCAGCAGATCCGCCGTCCAGGGTAGGGCCCTCCACTTT	CASRSAVQGRALHF
TRBD1	TRBV6-2/TRBV6-3	15	.	TRBJ1-6	TGTGCCAGCAGCCCCCTTGGACAGGGCCATTCACCCCTCCACTTT	CASSPLGQGHSPLHF
.	TRBV9	14	.	TRBJ2-7	TGTGCCAGCAGCGTAGGGGCGAAAAACTACGAGCAGTACTTC	CASSVGAKNYEQYF
TRBD2	TRBV5-1	18	.	TRBJ2-7	TGCGCCAGTAGCTCCGGACTAGCGGGGGGCCTACTAATCTACGAGCAGTACTTC	CASSSGLAGGLLIYEQYF
TRBD1	TRBV18	14	once	TRBJ2-7	TGTGCCAGCTCACGGTGGGACAGGCCCTACGAGCAGTACTTC	CASSRWDRPYEQYF
TRBD1	TRBV28	15	.	TRBJ1-1	TGTGCCAGCAGTTCTTTACAGGGGGATGACACTGAAGCTTTCTTT	CASSSLQGDDTEAFF
TRBD2	TRBV27	14	once	TRBJ2-1	TGTGCCAGCCACTCCGGGACTAGCGTCGATGAGCAGTTCTTC	CASHSGTSVDEQFF
.	TRBV11-2	16	.	TRBJ1-5	TGTGCCAGCAGCTTGGGGAGGGGGGGGTACAATCAGCCCCAGCATTTT	CASSLGRGGYNQPQHF
TRBD1	TRBV30	11	.	TRBJ1-2	TGTGCCTGGAACAGGGGGGCCAGCTACACCTTC	CAWNRGASYTF
.	TRBV4-2	15	.	TRBJ1-4	TGTGCCAGCAGCCAAGATCTACAGGGTAATGAAAAACTGTTTTTT	CASSQDLQGNEKLFF
.	TRBV27	16	.	TRBJ1-1	TGTGCCAGCAGTCCCAGTCGACGGGGGACCCCTGATGAAGCTTTCTTT	CASSPSRRGTPDEAFF
.	TRBV19	15	.	TRBJ1-2	TGTGCCAGTATTCCCCAAGTGGGACACAGCTATGGCTACACCTTC	CASIPQVGHSYGYTF
TRBD1	TRBV2	14	.	TRBJ1-1	TGTGCCAGCAGAGCAGGGGGCTACGGGACTGAAGCTTTCTTT	CASRAGGYGTEAFF
.	TRBV24-1	14	.	TRBJ2-6	TGTGCCACCATGCGAAGCTCTGGGGCCAACGTCCTGACTTTC	CATMRSSGANVLTF
.	TRBV10-1	14	.	TRBJ1-1	TGCGCCAGCAGTGAGTCCCTTGAGGGTACTGAAGCTTTCTTT	CASSESLEGTEAFF
.	TRBV6-7	17	.	TRBJ2-7	TGTGCCAGCAGTTACCTACGGATCGGGGTTGTGGCTAGCACATCTTACTTC	CASSYLRIGVVASTSYF
.	TRBV3-1/TRBV3-2	16	once	TRBJ2-7	TGTGCCAGCAGCCAAGATCGAACCTACCCCTTCTACGAGCAGTACTTC	CASSQDRTYPFYEQYF
.	TRBV5-4	13	.	TRBJ1-1	TGTGCCAGCAGCAAGACAGGAGACACTGAAGCTTTCTTT	CASSKTGDTEAFF
.	TRBV18	15	once	TRBJ1-5	TGTGCCAGCTCACCTGGCAGGGTAAGCAATCAGCCCCAGCATTTT	CASSPGRVSNQPQHF
.	TRBV6-5	13	.	TRBJ1-5	TGTGCCAGCACTACAGGTAGCAATCAGCCCCAGCATTTT	CASTTGSNQPQHF
.	TRBV14	12	few	TRBJ2-3	TGTGCCAGCAGCCACTTATTAGATACGCAGTATTTT	CASSHLLDTQYF
.	TRBV20-1	14	.	TRBJ2-1	TGCAGTGCCAGTGGGGGCAGCTCCTACAATGAGCAGTTCTTC	CSASGGSSYNEQFF
TRBD2	TRBV19	12	.	TRBJ2-7	TGTGCCACTAGCGGGGGTGGCTACGAGCAGTACTTC	CATSGGGYEQYF
TRBD1	TRBV4-1	16	.	TRBJ1-5	TGCGCCAGCAGCCAAGAAGGACAGGGGGCAAATCAGCCCCAGCATTTT	CASSQEGQGANQPQHF
TRBD2	TRBV11-3	17	.	TRBJ2-3	TGTGCCAGCAGCTTAGGTTTAGCGGGGGGTAGCACAGATACGCAGTATTTT	CASSLGLAGGSTDTQYF
TRBD1	TRBV7-2	15	few	TRBJ1-5	TGTGCCAGCAGCCTACGGACAGGAAGCAATCAGCCCCAGCATTTT	CASSLRTGSNQPQHF
.	TRBV9	13	.	TRBJ2-1	TGTGCCAGCAGCGTAGCAGAATACAATGAGCAGTTCTTC	CASSVAEYNEQFF
.	TRBV5-6	16	once	TRBJ2-3	TGTGCCAGCAGCTTTATCCGCTCCAGTAGCACAGATACGCAGTATTTT	CASSFIRSSSTDTQYF
TRBD2	TRBV20-1	15	.	TRBJ2-1	TGCAGTGCTAGTCCCCTCGGGCTAGCGGGGGGGGAGCAGTTCTTC	CSASPLGLAGGEQFF
.	TRBV24-1	13	.	TRBJ2-1	TGTGCCACCAGTGATTTGGGCCGGGATGAGCAGTTCTTC	CATSDLGRDEQFF
TRBD1	TRBV5-1	14	.	TRBJ2-5	TGCGCCAGCAGCTCCCTGGACAGGGGAGAGACCCAGTACTTC	CASSSLDRGETQYF
TRBD1	TRBV29-1	12	.	TRBJ2-7	TGCAGCGTTGGACAGGGGATGGGAGAGCAGTACTTC	CSVGQGMGEQYF
TRBD2	TRBV10-2	15	.	TRBJ2-3	TGCGCCAGCAGTGAACTAGCGGGGGACACAGATACGCAGTATTTT	CASSELAGDTDTQYF
.	TRBV2	12	.	TRBJ2-7	TGTGCCAGCGGGGGGGCGGATTACGAGCAGTACTTC	CASGGADYEQYF
.	TRBV7-9	16	.	TRBJ1-2	TGTGCCAGCAGCTTAGGCCACAGGTGGGAAGACTATGGCTACACCTTC	CASSLGHRWEDYGYTF
TRBD1	TRBV6-4	17	.	TRBJ1-3	TGTGCCAGCAGTGAGACAGGGGGCTCCCGCTCTGGAAACACCATATATTTT	CASSETGGSRSGNTIYF
TRBD1	TRBV4-1	15	.	TRBJ1-2	TGCGCCAGCAGCCACCGGGACAGGGGAGGCTATGGCTACACCTTC	CASSHRDRGGYGYTF
.	TRBV2	13	.	TRBJ1-3	TGTGCCAGCAGACCACAGGGTTCTAACACCATATATTTT	CASRPQGSNTIYF
.	TRBV6-2/TRBV6-3	16	.	TRBJ2-2	TGTGCCAGCAGTTACGTGGGACTCCTGAACACCGGGGAGCTGTTTTTT	CASSYVGLLNTGELFF
TRBD2	TRBV5-4	17	.	TRBJ2-1	TGTGCCAGCAGCAGAAGACTAGCGGGGGGGCAAGGCAATGAGCAGTTCTTC	CASSRRLAGGQGNEQFF
.	TRBV9	15	.	TRBJ2-3	TGTGCCAGCAGCGTCGAGCAGGGGTTGACAGATACGCAGTATTTT	CASSVEQGLTDTQYF
.	TRBV12-3/TRBV12-4	12	.	TRBJ1-1	TGTGCCAGCAGTTTTGCGGACACTGAAGCTTTCTTT	CASSFADTEAFF
TRBD2	TRBV23-1	16	.	TRBJ2-3	TGCGCCAGCAGTCAATGGGTAGCGGGGGGCACAGATACGCAGTATTTT	CASSQWVAGGTDTQYF
.	TRBV6-5	13	.	TRBJ1-3	TGTGCCAGCAGTAGGGGGTCTGGAAACACCATATATTTT	CASSRGSGNTIYF
TRBD2	TRBV4-1	17	.	TRBJ2-7	TGCGCCAGCAGCCAAGATGGGAGCGGGGGAGCAAATTCCGAGCAGTACTTC	CASSQDGSGGANSEQYF
.	TRBV10-3	13	.	TRBJ1-3	TGTGCCACTCAATCGGAGGCTGGAAACACCATATATTTT	CATQSEAGNTIYF
.	TRBV15	13	.	TRBJ2-2	TGTGCCACCAGCAGAGTCTCGGCCGGGGAGCTGTTTTTT	CATSRVSAGELFF
TRBD1	TRBV2	14	once	TRBJ1-2	TGTGCCAGCAGTTACAGGGGCGGCGGTTATGGCTACACCTTC	CASSYRGGGYGYTF
TRBD1	TRBV6-5	14	.	TRBJ1-3	TGTGCCAGCAGTCCCGGACAGGGAGGAAACACCATATATTTT	CASSPGQGGNTIYF
.	TRBV7-8	16	.	TRBJ2-2	TGTGCCAGCAGCTCCGGGACTTCTATGAACACCGGGGAGCTGTTTTTT	CASSSGTSMNTGELFF
TRBD1	TRBV28	14	.	TRBJ2-5	TGTGCCAGCAGTGAGACAGGGGGCCAAGAGACCCAGTACTTC	CASSETGGQETQYF
.	TRBV7-8	17	once	TRBJ1-2	TGTGCCAGCAGCTCGCCGAGAGGAGCTTATTACTACTATGGCTACACCTTC	CASSSPRGAYYYYGYTF
TRBD1	TRBV28	16	.	TRBJ1-5	TGTGCCAGCACCGATACAGGGGGCTATAGCAATCAGCCCCAGCATTTT	CASTDTGGYSNQPQHF
TRBD2	TRBV5-1	16	.	TRBJ2-3	TGCGCCAGCAAGGAGCTAGCGGGGGGTAGCACAGATACGCAGTATTTT	CASKELAGGSTDTQYF
.	TRBV30	14	.	TRBJ1-1	TGTGCCTGGAGAGCCAGGCAGGTCAACACTGAAGCTTTCTTT	CAWRARQVNTEAFF
.	TRBV12-3/TRBV12-4	12	.	TRBJ2-3	TGTGCCAGCAGTTTCGCCGCGGGTACGCAGTATTTT	CASSFAAGTQYF